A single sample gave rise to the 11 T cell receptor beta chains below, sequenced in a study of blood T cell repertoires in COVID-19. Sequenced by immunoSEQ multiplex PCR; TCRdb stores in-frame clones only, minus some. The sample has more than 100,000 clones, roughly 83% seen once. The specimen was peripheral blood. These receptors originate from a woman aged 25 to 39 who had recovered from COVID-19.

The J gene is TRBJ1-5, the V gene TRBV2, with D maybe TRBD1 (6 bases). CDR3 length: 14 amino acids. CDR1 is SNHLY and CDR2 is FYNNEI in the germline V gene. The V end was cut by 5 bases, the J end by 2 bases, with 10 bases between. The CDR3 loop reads CASSLTGRNQPQHF. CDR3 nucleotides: TGTGCCAGCAGTTTGACAGGACGCAATCAGCCCCAGCATTTT.

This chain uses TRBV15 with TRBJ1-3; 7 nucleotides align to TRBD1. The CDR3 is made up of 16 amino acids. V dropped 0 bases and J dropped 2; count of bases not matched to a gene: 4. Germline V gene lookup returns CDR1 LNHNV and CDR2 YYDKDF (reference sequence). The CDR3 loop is CATSRDFTGAGNTIYF. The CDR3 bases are TGTGCCACCAGCAGAGATTTCACAGGGGCTGGAAACACCATATATTTT.

The CDR3 region has the DNA TGTGCCAGCAGCCCTACAGGGTCCTCTAACTATGGCTACACCTTC. Translation: CASSPTGSSNYGYTF. This chain joins TRBV9 and TRBJ1-2; the D gene is possibly TRBD1 (6 bases). V lost 4 bases to trimming and J lost 0 bases, with 13 bases between them. The CDR3 length is 15 residues. Germline CDR1 SGDLS, CDR2 YYNGEE.

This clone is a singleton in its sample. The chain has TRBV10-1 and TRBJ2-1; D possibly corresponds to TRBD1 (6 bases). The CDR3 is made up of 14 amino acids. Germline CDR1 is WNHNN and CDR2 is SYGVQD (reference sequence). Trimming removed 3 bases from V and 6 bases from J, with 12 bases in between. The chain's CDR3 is CASSDQGLSNEQFF. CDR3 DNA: TGCGCCAGCAGTGACCAGGGGTTGTCCAATGAGCAGTTCTTC.

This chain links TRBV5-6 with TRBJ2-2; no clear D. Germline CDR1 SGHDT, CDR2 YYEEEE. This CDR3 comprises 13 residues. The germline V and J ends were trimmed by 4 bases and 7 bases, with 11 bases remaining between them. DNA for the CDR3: TGTGCCAGCAGCCCGGGTGGTGGCGGGGAGCTGTTTTTT. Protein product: CASSPGGGGELFF.

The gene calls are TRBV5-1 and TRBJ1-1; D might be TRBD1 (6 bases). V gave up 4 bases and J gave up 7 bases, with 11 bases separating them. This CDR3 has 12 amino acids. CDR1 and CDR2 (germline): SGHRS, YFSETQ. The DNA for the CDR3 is TGCGCCAGCAGCCCTGGGACACTTGAAGCTTTCTTT. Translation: CASSPGTLEAFF.

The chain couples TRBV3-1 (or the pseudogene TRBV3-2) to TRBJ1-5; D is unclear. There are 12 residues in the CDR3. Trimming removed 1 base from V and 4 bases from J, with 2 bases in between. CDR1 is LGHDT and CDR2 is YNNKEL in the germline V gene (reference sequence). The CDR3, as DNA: TGTGCCAGCAGCCAAGTAAATCAGCCCCAGCATTTT. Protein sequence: CASSQVNQPQHF.

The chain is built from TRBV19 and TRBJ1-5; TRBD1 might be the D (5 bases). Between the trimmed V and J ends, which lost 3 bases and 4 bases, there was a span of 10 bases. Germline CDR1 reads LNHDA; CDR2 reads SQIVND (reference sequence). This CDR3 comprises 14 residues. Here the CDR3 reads CASSIAAGNQPQHF. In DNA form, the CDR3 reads TGTGCCAGTAGTATCGCGGCAGGGAATCAGCCCCAGCATTTT.

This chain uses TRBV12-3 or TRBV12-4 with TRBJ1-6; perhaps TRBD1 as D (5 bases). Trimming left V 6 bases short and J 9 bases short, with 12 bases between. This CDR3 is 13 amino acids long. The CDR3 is CASRSRTISPLHF. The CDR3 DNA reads TGTGCCAGCAGATCCCGGACAATTTCACCCCTCCACTTT.

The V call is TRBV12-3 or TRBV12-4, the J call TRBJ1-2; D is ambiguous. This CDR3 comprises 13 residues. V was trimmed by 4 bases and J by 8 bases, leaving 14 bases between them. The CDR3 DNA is TGTGCCAGCAGTTCTCGAACAGTGAACGGCTACACCTTC. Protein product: CASSSRTVNGYTF.

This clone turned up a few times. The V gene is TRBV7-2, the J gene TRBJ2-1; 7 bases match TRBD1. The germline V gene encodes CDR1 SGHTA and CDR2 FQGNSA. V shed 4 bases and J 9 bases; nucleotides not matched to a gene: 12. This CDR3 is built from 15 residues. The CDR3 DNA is TGTGCCAGCAGCTCCCCGAGGGGGCGAGTCACTGAGCAGTTCTTC. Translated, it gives CASSSPRGRVTEQFF.